Listed below are T cell receptor beta chains from one sample, sequenced in a study of shared clonotypes between healthy human individuals. TCRdb's copy holds only in-frame clones and misses some; the assay was immunoSEQ multiplex PCR. The repertoire holds some 450,000 clones, with around 77% as singletons. The sequencing input was PBMCs. The receptor source for this set is a middle-aged woman in good health. Some clones in this sample may be carry-over from other donors' samples. The CDR3 runs from the conserved cysteine through the conserved F or W. Fields, in order: D gene, clone size, V gene, J gene, CDR3 protein, CDR3 DNA. D genes are given only for firm matches. Not all rows give a size; the values are once, few, many and, for expanded clones, a class.

NA	once	TRBV2	TRBJ2-2	CASSEYTGELFF	TGTGCCAGCAGTGAATACACCGGGGAGCTGTTTTTT
NA	NA	TRBV28	TRBJ2-1	CASSSRRSSYNEQFF	TGTGCCAGCAGTTCCAGGAGGAGCTCCTACAATGAGCAGTTCTTC
NA	NA	TRBV5-5	TRBJ2-1	CASTLVGSDEQFF	TGTGCCAGCACCTTGGTAGGGTCCGATGAGCAGTTCTTC
NA	many	TRBV5-8	TRBJ1-2	CASSLLGEAYGYTF	TGTGCCAGCAGCTTGCTAGGGGAAGCCTATGGCTACACCTTC
NA	few	TRBV10-3	TRBJ2-4	CAISEQLDIQYF	TGTGCCATCAGTGAACAGTTGGACATTCAGTACTTC
TRBD1	NA	TRBV2	TRBJ2-4	CASSVGQADIQYF	TGTGCCAGCAGTGTTGGACAGGCAGACATTCAGTACTTC
TRBD2	NA	TRBV7-6	TRBJ2-1	CASSFRGRGGPEDEQFF	TGTGCCAGCAGCTTCCGGGGGAGGGGTGGTCCTGAGGATGAGCAGTTCTTC
TRBD1	few	TRBV2	TRBJ2-7	CASNRQGYEQYF	TGTGCCAGCAATAGACAGGGCTACGAGCAGTACTTC
NA	NA	TRBV11-2	TRBJ2-5	CASNSGLNQETQYF	TGTGCCAGCAACTCCGGACTTAACCAAGAGACCCAGTACTTC
NA	NA	TRBV4-2	TRBJ1-5	CASSQVGNQPQHF	TGTGCCAGCAGCCAAGTGGGCAATCAGCCCCAGCATTTT
NA	NA	TRBV6-1	TRBJ2-3	CASSFTAQVRNTQYF	TGTGCCAGCAGTTTTACGGCCCAAGTCCGCAATACGCAGTATTTT
NA	few	TRBV6-1	TRBJ2-3	CASSVAQAQSTDTQYF	TGTGCCAGCAGTGTCGCCCAGGCCCAGAGCACAGATACGCAGTATTTT
NA	NA	TRBV7-6	TRBJ2-2	CASSFIFLAGELFF	TGTGCCAGCAGCTTTATTTTTCTTGCCGGGGAGCTGTTTTTT
NA	once	TRBV7-9	TRBJ1-3	CASSSTGTGSGNTIYF	TGTGCCAGCAGCTCAACCGGGACCGGCTCTGGAAACACCATATATTTT
NA	NA	TRBV5-6	TRBJ1-5	CASSFVEFGNQPQHF	TGTGCCAGCAGCTTTGTGGAGTTTGGCAATCAGCCCCAGCATTTT
NA	NA	TRBV10-3	TRBJ1-5	CAISESEGAQHF	TGTGCCATCAGTGAGTCTGAGGGTGCCCAGCATTTT
NA	NA	TRBV7-5	TRBJ2-7	CVRSLAGPKYEQYF	TGTGTCAGAAGCCTAGCGGGACCTAAATACGAGCAGTACTTC